The 22 T cell receptor beta chains below were found in one sample sequenced in a study of CD8 T cells in Susac syndrome. RNA amounts of 0.5 to 1 ug underwent reverse transcription with random hexamers. MiXCR, run by TCRdb on the immunoSEQ multiplex PCR reads, gives a single entry per CDR3 protein. The data contain around 230,000 distinct CDR3 sequences, almost 97% of them singletons. Input material: CD4+ T cells from PBMCs. All receptors derive from a human donor with Susac syndrome.

For the CDR3, the DNA is TGCAGCGTTGAAGATCTAGAAAGGAACACCGGGGAGCTGTTTTTT. It codes for CSVEDLERNTGELFF. V and J are TRBV29-1 and TRBJ2-2; D gene unclear. CDR1 and CDR2 from the germline V gene are SQVTM and ANQGSEA. The V end was cut by 0 bases, the J end by 1 base, with 9 bases between. The CDR3 is 15 residues long.

This rearrangement joins TRBV30 to TRBJ2-5; no reliable D call. Trimming removed 0 bases from V and 4 bases from J, with 6 bases in between. There are 12 residues in the CDR3. Germline V gene lookup returns CDR1 GTSNPN and CDR2 SVGIG (reference sequence). The CDR3 is CAWSVLGETQYF. The CDR3 DNA sequence: TGTGCCTGGAGTGTATTGGGAGAGACCCAGTACTTC.

The chain uses TRBV3-1 and TRBJ2-7, with D perhaps being TRBD1 or TRBD2 (5 bases each). The CDR3 contains 15 residues. Deletions cut 3 bases from V and 0 bases from J, with 12 bases between. The V gene's germline CDR1 is LGHDT and CDR2 YNNKEL (reference sequence). CDR3 amino acids: CASSQPGRPSYEQYF. DNA of the CDR3: TGTGCCAGCAGCCAGCCGGGACGGCCCTCCTACGAGCAGTACTTC.

The chain recombines TRBV14 with TRBJ2-4; TRBD1 matches at 8 bases. The trim removed 3 bases at V and 3 bases at J, leaving 7 bases unmatched. This CDR3 comprises 16 residues. CDR1 SGHDN and CDR2 FVKESK come from the germline V gene. The CDR3 DNA sequence: TGTGCCAGCAGCCACGCAGGGGGCATCGACAAAAACATTCAGTACTTC. It encodes CASSHAGGIDKNIQYF.

The chain uses TRBV28 and TRBJ2-7; D remains unclear. The CDR3 totals 13 residues. The germline CDR1 and CDR2 sequences are MDHEN and SYDVKM. Trimming took 5 bases from V and 2 from J, leaving 10 bases between them. The CDR3, as DNA: TGTGCCAGCAGTAAAGTTGACACCTACGAGCAGTACTTC. Amino acids: CASSKVDTYEQYF.

The chain couples TRBV3-1 to TRBJ2-1, with 13 bases aligning to TRBD2. CDR3 length: 15 amino acids. The germline V gene has CDR1 LGHDT and CDR2 YNNKEL (reference sequence). Trimming took 4 bases from V and 11 from J; bases not matched to a gene: 8. The CDR3 here is CASSLGTSGTKKQFF. The CDR3 bases are TGTGCCAGCAGCCTAGGGACTAGCGGGACCAAGAAGCAGTTCTTC.

The chain uses TRBV20-1 and TRBJ1-2; 9 bases align to TRBD1. Germline-derived CDR1 and CDR2 are DFQATT and SNEGSKA (reference sequence). This CDR3 spans 16 amino acids. The trim removed 3 bases at V and 0 bases at J, leaving 8 bases unmatched. CDR3 coding DNA: TGCAGTGCTAGTGGACAGGGGAGTGCCGCTAACTATGGCTACACCTTC. Residues: CSASGQGSAANYGYTF.

This clonotype was observed a single time. The gene calls are TRBV29-1 and TRBJ2-5; D not resolved. Trimming cost V 3 bases and J 9 bases, with 8 bases left between them. Looked up from germline, CDR1 is SQVTM and CDR2 is ANQGSEA. The CDR3 loop spans 10 amino acids. The CDR3 is CSVDMSSQYF. CDR3 DNA: TGCAGCGTTGATATGAGTTCCCAGTACTTC.

The chain uses TRBV12-5 and TRBJ1-5, with 12 positions matching TRBD1. Germline-derived CDR1 and CDR2 are LGHNT and FRNRAP. This CDR3 contains 15 residues. The V gene end was trimmed by 6 bases and the J gene end by 6 bases; junction bases not matched to a gene: 6. The DNA for the CDR3 is TGTGCTAGTGGCCCGGGGACAGGGGGCTTTCAGCCCCAGCATTTT. This sequence encodes CASGPGTGGFQPQHF.

The V gene is TRBV29-1, the J gene TRBJ2-1; 7 bases are a match to TRBD1. The V segment lost 6 bases and the J segment 3 bases; nucleotides outside the gene matches: 5. The CDR3 is 13 residues long. CDR1 SQVTM and CDR2 ANQGSEA come from the germline V gene. The CDR3 loop is CSVQGRLYNEQFF. The CDR3 DNA sequence: TGCAGCGTACAGGGGCGCCTCTACAATGAGCAGTTCTTC.

V is TRBV20-1 and J is TRBJ2-7; 8 positions match TRBD1. The CDR3 runs 15 residues. Germline CDR1 DFQATT, CDR2 SNEGSKA (reference sequence). The ends lost 1 base at V and 5 bases at J; junction bases unmatched: 10. CDR3 protein: CSARALQGALHEQYF. CDR3 DNA: TGCAGTGCTAGAGCGCTCCAGGGGGCCCTCCACGAGCAGTACTTC.

The rearrangement joins TRBV4-2 to TRBJ2-1; D unresolved. In germline, CDR1 is LGHNA, CDR2 YNFKEQ. V was pared by 2 bases and J by 8 bases, with 13 bases between. This CDR3 is 14 amino acids long. This CDR3 reads CASSQQTDGDEQFF. The DNA for the CDR3 is TGTGCCAGCAGCCAACAGACCGACGGCGATGAGCAGTTCTTC.

This chain links TRBV27 with TRBJ2-7, with 11 bases aligning to TRBD2. The germline CDR1 and CDR2 sequences are MNHEY and SMNVEV (reference sequence). Losses at the gene ends were 5 bases for V and 5 bases for J; bases not matched to a gene: 8. This CDR3 region has 15 residues. The CDR3 sequence: CASSRIPTSGNEQYF. CDR3 DNA: TGTGCCAGCAGTCGGATACCGACTAGCGGGAACGAGCAGTACTTC.

This chain links TRBV5-1 with TRBJ2-2; no clear D. The germline V gene encodes CDR1 SGHRS and CDR2 YFSETQ. Trimming removed 6 bases at V and 0 bases at J, with 12 bases between. The CDR3 runs to 15 residues. The CDR3 spells CASTRTSPNTGELFF. The CDR3 DNA follows: TGCGCCAGCACCCGGACGTCCCCGAACACCGGGGAGCTGTTTTTT.

The rearrangement joins TRBV28 to TRBJ2-7; 8 bases line up with TRBD1. Looked up from germline, CDR1 is MDHEN and CDR2 is SYDVKM. The V and J ends lost 7 bases and 6 bases, in that order; junction bases with no gene match: 11. This CDR3 contains 14 residues. The CDR3 is CASILDRGFSEQYF. For the CDR3, the DNA is TGTGCCAGCATCCTCGACAGGGGCTTCTCCGAGCAGTACTTC.

The V and J genes are TRBV7-3 and TRBJ2-3, with 7 bases lining up with TRBD1. The junction had 7 bases not matched to a gene; V was cut back by 5 bases and J by 2 bases. From germline, CDR1 is SGHTA and CDR2 FQGTGA. The CDR3 is 15 amino acids. The CDR3 DNA sequence: TGTGCCAGCAGCCGGACAGGATCCTTCACAGATACGCAGTATTTT. Protein product: CASSRTGSFTDTQYF.

CDR3 sequence (DNA): TGTGCCAGCAGTGATCAGCCGCGGAGGATCTCCTACAATGAGCAGTTCTTC. It yields the protein CASSDQPRRISYNEQFF. The chain couples TRBV6-1 to TRBJ2-1; D perhaps matches TRBD2 (5 bases). Germline CDR1 reads MNHNS; CDR2 reads SASEGT. V was shortened by 3 bases and J by 0 bases, with 15 bases between the two germline ends. This CDR3 is 17 amino acids long.

This chain connects TRBV29-1 to TRBJ1-2; D gene uncertain. The V gene's germline CDR1 is SQVTM and CDR2 ANQGSEA. V was pared by 2 bases and J by 0 bases, with 7 bases between. This CDR3 has 13 amino acids. CDR3 residues: CSVEFGANYGYTF. In nucleotides, the CDR3 is TGCAGCGTTGAATTCGGGGCTAACTATGGCTACACCTTC.

The chain combines TRBV20-1 with TRBJ1-2, with unresolved D. With 3 bases removed from V and 5 bases from J, the gap between germline ends came to 13 bases. Germline V lookup: CDR1 DFQATT, CDR2 SNEGSKA (reference sequence). This CDR3 spans 13 amino acids. This CDR3 reads CSASNKGWYGYTF. The DNA of the CDR3 is TGCAGTGCTAGCAACAAAGGGTGGTATGGCTACACCTTC.

The gene calls are TRBV20-1 and TRBJ1-1; weak D call: TRBD1 (5 bases). The germline V gene has CDR1 DFQATT and CDR2 SNEGSKA (reference sequence). V lost 6 bases and J lost 1, with 15 bases in between. The CDR3 totals 14 residues. CDR3 residues: CSAVPRTSNTEAFF. DNA of the CDR3: TGCAGTGCAGTCCCCCGGACATCGAACACTGAAGCTTTCTTT.

The rearrangement links TRBV30 to TRBJ1-4; no reliable D call. The length of the CDR3 is 14 residues. Germline-derived CDR1 and CDR2 are GTSNPN and SVGIG (reference sequence). Deletions cut 2 bases from V and 0 bases from J, with 7 bases between. This CDR3 reads CAWSPAATNEKLFF. CDR3 nucleotide sequence: TGTGCCTGGAGTCCCGCCGCAACTAATGAAAAACTGTTTTTT.

The J gene is TRBJ2-5, the V gene TRBV29-1; 11 bases fit TRBD1. CDR1 and CDR2 (germline): SQVTM, ANQGSEA. V shed 1 base and J 7 bases; nucleotides not matched to a gene: 5. The length of the CDR3 is 14 residues. The chain's CDR3 is CSVEAAGTGGTQYF. The CDR3 DNA follows: TGCAGCGTTGAAGCGGCTGGGACAGGGGGGACCCAGTACTTC. Full variable domain (remainder filled in from reference TRBV29-1 and TRBJ2-5): SAVISQKPSRDICQRGTSLTIQCQVDSQVTMMFWYRQQPGQSLTLIATANQGSEATYESGFVIDKFPISRPNLTFSTLTVSNMSPEDSSIYLCSVEAAGTGGTQYFGPGTRLLVL.